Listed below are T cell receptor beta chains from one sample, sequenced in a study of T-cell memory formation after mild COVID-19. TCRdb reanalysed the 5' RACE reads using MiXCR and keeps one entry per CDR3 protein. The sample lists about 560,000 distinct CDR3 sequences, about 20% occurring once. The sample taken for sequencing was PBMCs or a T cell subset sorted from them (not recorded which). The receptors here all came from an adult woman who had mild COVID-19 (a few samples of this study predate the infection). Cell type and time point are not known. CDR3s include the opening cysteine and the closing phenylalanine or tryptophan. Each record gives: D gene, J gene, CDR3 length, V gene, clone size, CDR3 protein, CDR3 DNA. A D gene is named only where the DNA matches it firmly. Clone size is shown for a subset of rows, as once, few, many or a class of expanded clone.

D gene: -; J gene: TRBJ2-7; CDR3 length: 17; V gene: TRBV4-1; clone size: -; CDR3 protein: CASSRHLVTGPSYEQYF; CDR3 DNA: TGCGCCAGCAGCCGCCATCTTGTGACTGGACCATCCTACGAGCAGTACTTC
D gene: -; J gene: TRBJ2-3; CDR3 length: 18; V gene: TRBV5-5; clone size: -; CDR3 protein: CASSRVRPGRDGTDTQYF; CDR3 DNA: TGTGCCAGCAGCCGAGTGCGACCCGGGCGGGACGGCACAGATACGCAGTATTTT
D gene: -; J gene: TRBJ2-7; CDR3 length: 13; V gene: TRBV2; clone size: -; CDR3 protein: CASSDGSSYEQYF; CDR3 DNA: TGTGCCAGCAGTGACGGGAGCTCCTACGAGCAGTACTTC
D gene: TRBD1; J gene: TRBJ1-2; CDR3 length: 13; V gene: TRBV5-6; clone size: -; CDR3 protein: CASTLADRVGYTF; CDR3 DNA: TGTGCCAGCACCTTGGCTGACAGGGTCGGCTACACCTTC
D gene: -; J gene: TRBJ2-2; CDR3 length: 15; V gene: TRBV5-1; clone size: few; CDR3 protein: CASSPRESGGGELFF; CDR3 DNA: TGCGCCAGCAGCCCCAGGGAGTCCGGGGGCGGGGAGCTGTTTTTT
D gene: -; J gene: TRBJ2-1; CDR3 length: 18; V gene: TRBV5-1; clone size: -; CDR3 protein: CASSYPRASGISYNEQFF; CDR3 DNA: TGCGCCAGCAGTTACCCGAGGGCCAGTGGTATCTCCTACAATGAGCAGTTCTTC
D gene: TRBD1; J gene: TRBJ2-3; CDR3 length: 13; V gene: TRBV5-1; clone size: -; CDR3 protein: CASGQGSTDTQYF; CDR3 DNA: TGCGCCAGCGGACAGGGGAGCACAGATACGCAGTATTTT
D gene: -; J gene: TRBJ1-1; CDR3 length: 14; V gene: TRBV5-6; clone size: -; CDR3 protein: CASVLGRMNTEAFF; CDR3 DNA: TGTGCCAGCGTACTCGGACGGATGAACACTGAAGCTTTCTTT
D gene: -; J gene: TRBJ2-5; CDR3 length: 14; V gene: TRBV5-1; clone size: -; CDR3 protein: CASTGEGPPGTQYF; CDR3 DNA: TGCGCCAGCACAGGAGAGGGACCCCCGGGGACCCAGTACTTC
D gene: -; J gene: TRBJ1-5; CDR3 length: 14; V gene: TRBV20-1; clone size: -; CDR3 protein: CSARSAGNNQPQHF; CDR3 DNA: TGCAGTGCTAGATCCGCAGGCAACAATCAGCCCCAGCATTTT
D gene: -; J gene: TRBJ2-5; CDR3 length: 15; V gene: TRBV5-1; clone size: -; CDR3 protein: CASSPADRPKETQYF; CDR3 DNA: TGCGCCAGCAGCCCGGCGGACCGCCCCAAGGAGACCCAGTACTTC
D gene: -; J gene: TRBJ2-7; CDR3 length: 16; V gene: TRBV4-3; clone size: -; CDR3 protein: CASSHLLLGRGDEQYF; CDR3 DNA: TGCGCCAGCAGCCACCTACTACTAGGGAGAGGGGACGAGCAGTACTTC
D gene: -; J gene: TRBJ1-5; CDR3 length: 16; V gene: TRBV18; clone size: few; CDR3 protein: CASSPAGPAGFVPQHF; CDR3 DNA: TGTGCCAGCTCACCAGCCGGTCCCGCGGGATTTGTGCCCCAGCATTTT
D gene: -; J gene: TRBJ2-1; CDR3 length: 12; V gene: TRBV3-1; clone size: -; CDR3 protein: CVSSQALAQQFF; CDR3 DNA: TGTGTCAGCAGCCAAGCCTTAGCGCAGCAGTTCTTC
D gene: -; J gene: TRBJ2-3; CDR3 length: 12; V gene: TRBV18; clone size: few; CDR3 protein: CASSPLQDTQYF; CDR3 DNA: TGTGCCAGCTCACCTCTCCAAGATACGCAGTATTTT
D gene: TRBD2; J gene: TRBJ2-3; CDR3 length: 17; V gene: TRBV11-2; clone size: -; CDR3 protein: CASSLDWTSGNTDTQYF; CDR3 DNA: TGTGCCAGCAGCTTAGACTGGACTAGCGGAAACACAGATACGCAGTATTTT
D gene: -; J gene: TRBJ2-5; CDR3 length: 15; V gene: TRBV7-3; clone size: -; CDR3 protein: CASSPTGMGGETQYF; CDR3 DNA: TGTGCCAGCAGCCCCACTGGGATGGGCGGGGAGACCCAGTACTTC
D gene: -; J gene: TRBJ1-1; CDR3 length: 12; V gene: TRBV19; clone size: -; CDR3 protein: CATAGWNTEAFF; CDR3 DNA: TGTGCCACCGCGGGGTGGAACACTGAAGCTTTCTTT
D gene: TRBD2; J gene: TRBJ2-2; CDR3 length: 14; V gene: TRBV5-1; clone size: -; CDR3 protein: CASSGGGTTGELFF; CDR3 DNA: TGCGCCAGCAGCGGCGGGGGGACCACCGGGGAGCTGTTTTTT
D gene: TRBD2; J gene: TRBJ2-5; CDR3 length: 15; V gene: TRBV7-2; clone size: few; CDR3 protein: CASSGLGTSQETQYF; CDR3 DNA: TGTGCCAGCAGCGGACTCGGGACTAGTCAAGAGACCCAGTACTTC
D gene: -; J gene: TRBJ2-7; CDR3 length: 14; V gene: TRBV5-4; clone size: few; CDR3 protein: CASSLAGVGYEQYF; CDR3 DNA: TGTGCCAGCAGCTTGGCGGGGGTCGGGTACGAGCAGTACTTC
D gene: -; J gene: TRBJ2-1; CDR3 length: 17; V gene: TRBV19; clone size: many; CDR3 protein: CASSVYQGRELNNEQFF; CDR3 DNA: TGTGCCAGTAGTGTATATCAGGGGCGGGAGTTAAACAATGAGCAGTTCTTC
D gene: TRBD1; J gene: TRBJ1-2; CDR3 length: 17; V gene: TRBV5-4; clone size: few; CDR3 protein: CASSLAAGGAANYGYTF; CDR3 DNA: TGTGCCAGCAGCTTGGCTGCAGGGGGGGCCGCTAACTATGGCTACACCTTC
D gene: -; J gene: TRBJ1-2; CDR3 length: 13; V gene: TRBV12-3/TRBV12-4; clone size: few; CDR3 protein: CASSLAEYYGYTF; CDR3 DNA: TGTGCCAGCAGTTTAGCGGAATACTATGGCTACACCTTC
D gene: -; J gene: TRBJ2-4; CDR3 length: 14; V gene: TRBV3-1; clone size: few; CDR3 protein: CASSLKGGLNIQYF; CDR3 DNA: TGTGCCAGCAGCCTCAAGGGGGGTTTAAACATTCAGTACTTC
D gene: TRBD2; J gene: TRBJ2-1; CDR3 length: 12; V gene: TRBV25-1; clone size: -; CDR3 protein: CASSAGTSEQFF; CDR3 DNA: TGTGCCAGCAGCGCCGGGACTAGCGAGCAGTTCTTC
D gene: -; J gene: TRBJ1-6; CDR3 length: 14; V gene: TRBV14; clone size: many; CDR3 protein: CASSQGREYSPLHF; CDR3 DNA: TGTGCCAGCAGCCAAGGGAGGGAGTATTCACCCCTCCACTTT
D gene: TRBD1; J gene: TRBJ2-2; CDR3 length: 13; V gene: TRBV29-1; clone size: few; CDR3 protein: CSAGQGYTGELFF; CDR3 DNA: TGCAGCGCTGGACAGGGGTACACCGGGGAGCTGTTTTTT
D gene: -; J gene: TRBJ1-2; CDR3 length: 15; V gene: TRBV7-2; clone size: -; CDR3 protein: CASSPVADLFRGYTF; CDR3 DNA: TGTGCCAGCAGCCCCGTGGCAGACCTGTTTCGGGGCTACACCTTC
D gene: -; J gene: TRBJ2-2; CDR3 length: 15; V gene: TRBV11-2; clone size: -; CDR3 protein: CASSFGTVPSGELFF; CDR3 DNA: TGTGCCAGCAGCTTTGGGACTGTGCCTTCCGGGGAGCTGTTTTTT
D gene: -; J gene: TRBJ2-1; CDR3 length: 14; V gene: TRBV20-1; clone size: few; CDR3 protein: CSATDRSSANEQFF; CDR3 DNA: TGCAGTGCTACAGACAGGAGTAGTGCCAATGAGCAGTTCTTC
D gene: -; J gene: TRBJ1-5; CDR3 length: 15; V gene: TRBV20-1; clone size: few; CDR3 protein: CSARDRLNPAQPQHF; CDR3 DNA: TGCAGTGCTAGAGATAGACTGAATCCCGCTCAGCCCCAGCATTTT
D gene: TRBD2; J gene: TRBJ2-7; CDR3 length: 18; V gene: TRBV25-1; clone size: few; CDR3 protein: CASSRPEGLAGGKYEQYF; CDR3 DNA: TGTGCCAGCAGTCGGCCGGAGGGACTAGCGGGAGGGAAGTACGAGCAGTACTTC
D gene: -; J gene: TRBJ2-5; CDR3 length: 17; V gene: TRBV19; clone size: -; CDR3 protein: CASRPKGGAKGWETQYF; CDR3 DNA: TGTGCCAGTAGACCAAAGGGGGGAGCTAAAGGGTGGGAGACCCAGTACTTC
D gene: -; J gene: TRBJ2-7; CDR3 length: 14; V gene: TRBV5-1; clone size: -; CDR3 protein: CASSLALGSYEQYF; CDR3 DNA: TGTGCCAGCAGTTTAGCGCTCGGAAGCTACGAGCAGTACTTC
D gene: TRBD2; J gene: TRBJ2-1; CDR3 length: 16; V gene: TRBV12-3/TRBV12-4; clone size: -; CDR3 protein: CASSSLSGGPINEQFF; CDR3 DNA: TGTGCCAGCAGTTCCCTTAGCGGGGGGCCGATCAATGAGCAGTTCTTC
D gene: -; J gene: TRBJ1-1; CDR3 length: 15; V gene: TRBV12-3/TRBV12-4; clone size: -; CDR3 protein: CASRSYNGVNTEAFF; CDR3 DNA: TGTGCCAGCAGATCCTACAACGGGGTGAACACTGAAGCTTTCTTT
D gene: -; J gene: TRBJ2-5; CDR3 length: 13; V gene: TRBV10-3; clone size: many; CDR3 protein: CAISEQGAETQYF; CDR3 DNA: TGTGCCATCAGTGAACAGGGTGCGGAGACCCAGTACTTC
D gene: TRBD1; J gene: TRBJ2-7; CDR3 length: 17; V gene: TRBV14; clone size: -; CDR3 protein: CASSQKGTGEPSYEQYF; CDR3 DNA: TGTGCCAGCAGCCAGAAGGGGACAGGGGAGCCCTCCTACGAGCAGTACTTC
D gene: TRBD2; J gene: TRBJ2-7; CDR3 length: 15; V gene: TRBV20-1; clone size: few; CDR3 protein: CSARDRWGGPYEQYF; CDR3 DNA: TGCAGTGCTAGAGATCGGTGGGGGGGTCCCTACGAGCAGTACTTC
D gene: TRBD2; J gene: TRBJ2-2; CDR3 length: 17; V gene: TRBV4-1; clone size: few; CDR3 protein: CASSRPGGGANTGELFF; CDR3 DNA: TGCGCCAGCAGCCGCCCGGGGGGGGGCGCGAACACCGGGGAGCTGTTTTTT
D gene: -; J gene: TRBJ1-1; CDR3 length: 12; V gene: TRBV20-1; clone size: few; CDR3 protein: CSVEDGTTEAFF; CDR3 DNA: TGCAGTGTCGAGGACGGAACCACTGAAGCTTTCTTT
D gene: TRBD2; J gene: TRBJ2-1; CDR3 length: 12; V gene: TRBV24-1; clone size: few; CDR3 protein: CATSRLANEQFF; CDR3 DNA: TGTGCCACCAGCAGACTAGCGAATGAGCAGTTCTTC
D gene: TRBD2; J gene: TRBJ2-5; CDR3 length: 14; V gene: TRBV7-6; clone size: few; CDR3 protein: CASSVAGEGETQYF; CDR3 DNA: TGTGCCAGCAGCGTAGCGGGAGAGGGAGAGACCCAGTACTTC
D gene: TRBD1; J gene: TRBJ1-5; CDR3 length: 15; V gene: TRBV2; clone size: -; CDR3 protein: CASGENRGSNQPQHF; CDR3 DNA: TGTGCCAGCGGGGAGAACAGGGGTAGCAATCAGCCCCAGCATTTT
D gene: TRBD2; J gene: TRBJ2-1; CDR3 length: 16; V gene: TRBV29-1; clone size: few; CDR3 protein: CSARTSGGASYNEQFF; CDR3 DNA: TGCAGCGCCAGGACTAGCGGGGGGGCCTCCTACAATGAGCAGTTCTTC
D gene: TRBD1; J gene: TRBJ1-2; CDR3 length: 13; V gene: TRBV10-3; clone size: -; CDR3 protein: CAIRTQGAQGYTF; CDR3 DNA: TGTGCCATCAGGACTCAGGGGGCTCAGGGCTACACCTTC
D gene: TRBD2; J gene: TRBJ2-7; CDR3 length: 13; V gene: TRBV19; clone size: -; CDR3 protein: CASGERGPYEQYF; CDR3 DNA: TGTGCCAGCGGGGAGCGGGGCCCCTACGAGCAGTACTTC
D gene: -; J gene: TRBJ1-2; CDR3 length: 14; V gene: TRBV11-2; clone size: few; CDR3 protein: CASSSPAANYGYTF; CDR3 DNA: TGTGCCAGCAGCTCTCCGGCAGCCAACTATGGCTACACCTTC
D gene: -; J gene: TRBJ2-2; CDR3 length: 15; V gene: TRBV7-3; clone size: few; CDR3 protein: CASNPTMLEGGELFF; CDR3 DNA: TGTGCCAGCAACCCCACCATGTTAGAGGGCGGGGAGCTGTTTTTT
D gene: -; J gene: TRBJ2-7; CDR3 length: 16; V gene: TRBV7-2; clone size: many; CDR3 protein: CASSLRAVQGAYEQYF; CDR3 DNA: TGTGCCAGCAGCTTACGCGCGGTTCAGGGAGCATACGAGCAGTACTTC
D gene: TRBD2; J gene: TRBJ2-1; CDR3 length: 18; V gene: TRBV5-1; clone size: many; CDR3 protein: CASSLGPTTSGRKYEQFF; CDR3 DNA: TGCGCCAGCAGCTTGGGGCCGACGACTAGCGGGAGGAAGTATGAGCAGTTCTTC
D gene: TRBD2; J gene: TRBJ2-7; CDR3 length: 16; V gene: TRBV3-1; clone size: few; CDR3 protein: CASSLRGLAGNYEQYF; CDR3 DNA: TGTGCCAGCAGCCTAAGAGGACTAGCGGGGAATTACGAGCAGTACTTC
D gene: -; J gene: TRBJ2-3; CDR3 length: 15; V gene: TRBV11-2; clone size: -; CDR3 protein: CASSRGGRRPDTQYF; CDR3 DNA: TGTGCCAGCAGCCGAGGGGGGAGGCGTCCAGATACGCAGTATTTT
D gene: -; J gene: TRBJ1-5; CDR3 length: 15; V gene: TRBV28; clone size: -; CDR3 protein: CASSLSRQSNQPQHF; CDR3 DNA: TGTGCCAGCAGTTTAAGCCGGCAGAGCAATCAGCCCCAGCATTTT
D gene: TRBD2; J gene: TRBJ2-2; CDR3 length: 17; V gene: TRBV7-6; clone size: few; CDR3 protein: CASSSPGASGTTGELFF; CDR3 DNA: TGTGCCAGCAGCTCGCCTGGGGCTAGCGGAACCACCGGGGAGCTGTTTTTT
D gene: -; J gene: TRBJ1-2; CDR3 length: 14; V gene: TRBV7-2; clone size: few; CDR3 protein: CASRVFGGRGGYTF; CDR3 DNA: TGTGCCAGCAGAGTATTCGGGGGGCGAGGGGGCTACACCTTC